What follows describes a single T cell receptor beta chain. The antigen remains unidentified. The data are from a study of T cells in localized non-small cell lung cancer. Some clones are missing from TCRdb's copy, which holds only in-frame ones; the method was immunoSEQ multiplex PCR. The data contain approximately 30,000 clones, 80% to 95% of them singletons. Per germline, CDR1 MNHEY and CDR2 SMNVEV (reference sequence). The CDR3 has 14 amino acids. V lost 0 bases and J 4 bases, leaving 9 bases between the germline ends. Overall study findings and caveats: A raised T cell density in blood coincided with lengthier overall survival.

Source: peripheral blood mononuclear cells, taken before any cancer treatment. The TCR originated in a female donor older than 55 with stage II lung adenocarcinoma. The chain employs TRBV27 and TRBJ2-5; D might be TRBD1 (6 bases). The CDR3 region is CASSLSTRGETQYF. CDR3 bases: TGTGCCAGCAGTTTATCGACCAGGGGAGAGACCCAGTACTTC.